This passage covers 14 T cell receptor beta chains from one sample sequenced in a study of T cell repertoires in cytomegalovirus infection. TCRdb processed the reads anew with MiXCR; each CDR3 protein has one entry. The table has about 700,000 distinct CDR3 sequences, approximately 33% seen once. Which antigens these TCRs recognize remains unknown. The source was cultured PBMCs, collected from culture after CMV antigen stimulation. The receptors here all came from a human donor in good health (CMV status not recorded). Some clones in this sample may be carry-over from other donors' samples.

This clonotype was recorded a few times. The V call is TRBV12-3 or TRBV12-4, the J call TRBJ1-6; a possible D gene is TRBD1 (6 bases). The CDR3 spans 14 residues. V was pared by 5 bases and J by 12 bases, with 17 bases between. The CDR3 DNA sequence: TGTGCCAGCAGTCGGACGGGTAGAGGGGGACCCCTCCACTTT. Protein sequence: CASSRTGRGGPLHF.

This sequence joins TRBV19 and TRBJ2-3; TRBD2 agrees at 9 bases. V dropped 5 bases and J dropped 3; count of bases not matched to a gene: 9. The CDR3 runs 16 residues. Germline V gene data show CDR1 as LNHDA and CDR2 as SQIVND (reference sequence). CDR3 nucleotide sequence: TGTGCCAGTAGTCCCGCCCCTAGCGGGGATACAGATACGCAGTATTTT. Protein product: CASSPAPSGDTDTQYF.

The chain combines TRBV3-1 with TRBJ1-2; no definite D call. This CDR3 region has 14 residues. Germline V gives CDR1 LGHDT, CDR2 YNNKEL (reference sequence). V shed 8 bases and J shed 2 bases, with 15 bases lying between them. The chain's CDR3 is CASVPGVGNYGYTF. DNA for the CDR3: TGTGCCAGCGTCCCCGGGGTAGGAAACTATGGCTACACCTTC.

This clonotype was detected only a few times. The CDR3 reads CASSPRWTSFTDTQYF. In DNA form, the CDR3 reads TGTGCCAGCAGCCCCCGGTGGACTAGTTTCACAGATACGCAGTATTTT. The chain employs TRBV7-2 and TRBJ2-3; 7 bases match TRBD2. This CDR3 has 16 amino acids. J was trimmed by 2 bases and V by 5 bases; bases with no gene match: 10. CDR1 and CDR2 (germline): SGHTA, FQGNSA.

This chain connects TRBV20-1 to TRBJ1-4; 8 bases fit TRBD1. V trimming: 2 bases; J trimming: 7 bases; junction bases outside the gene matches: 6. CDR1 is DFQATT and CDR2 is SNEGSKA in the germline V gene (reference sequence). This CDR3 comprises 14 residues. CDR3 DNA sequence: TGCAGTGCTAGAAGGGGGACAGGCCCTGAAAAACTGTTTTTT. This translates into CSARRGTGPEKLFF.

This chain links TRBV7-4 with TRBJ1-2; 9 nucleotides match TRBD1. The CDR3 has 12 residues. The germline gives CDR1 SGHVT, CDR2 SQSDAQ. The trim removed 5 bases at V and 10 bases at J, leaving 5 bases unmatched. CDR3 nucleotides: TGTGCCAGCAGCACGGGGACAGGGTTCTACACCTTC. Translation: CASSTGTGFYTF. Filled out from reference TRBV7-4 and TRBJ1-2, the complete variable domain reads GAGVSQSPRYKVAKRGRDVALRCDSISGHVTLYWYRQTLGQGSEVLTYSQSDAQRDKSGRPSGRFSAERPERSVSTLKIQRTEQGDSAVYLCASSTGTGFYTFGSGTRLTVV.

This clonotype appeared a few times. The chain is built from TRBV2 and TRBJ2-7; D possibly uses TRBD1 or TRBD2 (7 bases each). From germline, CDR1 is SNHLY and CDR2 FYNNEI. This CDR3 is 15 amino acids long. V was shortened by 1 base and J by 1 base, with 11 bases between the two germline ends. The CDR3 here is CASSEGGGQSYEQYF. Written as DNA, the CDR3 is TGTGCCAGCAGTGAAGGCGGGGGACAGTCCTACGAGCAGTACTTC.

This chain connects TRBV27 to TRBJ2-7; D gene unclear. Per the germline V gene, CDR1 is MNHEY and CDR2 is SMNVEV (reference sequence). This CDR3 is 14 amino acids long. V was trimmed by 6 bases and J by 3 bases, leaving 15 bases between them. CDR3 protein: CASSSLYSGYEQYF. CDR3 sequence (DNA): TGTGCCAGCAGCTCCTTGTACTCGGGCTACGAGCAGTACTTC.

The V call is TRBV6-2 or TRBV6-3, the J call TRBJ2-7; 8 bases match TRBD2. The junction had 10 bases not matched to a gene; V was cut back by 10 bases and J by 5 bases. The CDR3 covers 13 residues. Germline V lookup: CDR1 MNHEY, CDR2 SVGEGT. The CDR3 coding sequence is TGTGCCACGCTAATAGCGGGACTGAACGAGCAGTACTTC. Its protein product is CATLIAGLNEQYF.

This chain links TRBV7-9 with TRBJ2-7; TRBD1 aligns across 7 bases. Germline V gives CDR1 SEHNR, CDR2 FQNEAQ (reference sequence). With V trimmed by 5 bases and J by 3 bases, 10 bases remained unmatched. This CDR3 is 15 amino acids long. The CDR3 bases are TGTGCCAGCAGCCAAGCCAGGACAGGCCTCTACGAGCAGTACTTC. It yields the protein CASSQARTGLYEQYF.

The chain uses TRBV15 and TRBJ2-3; 12 bases match TRBD2. The germline V gene has CDR1 LNHNV and CDR2 YYDKDF (reference sequence). The ends lost 3 bases at V and 3 bases at J; junction bases unmatched: 4. The CDR3 sequence is 16 residues long. CDR3 region: CATSSLLAGGTDTQYF. The CDR3 DNA reads TGTGCCACCAGCAGCCTACTAGCGGGGGGAACAGATACGCAGTATTTT.

This sequence joins TRBV20-1 and TRBJ1-1; D perhaps matches TRBD1 (5 bases). Germline lookup yields CDR1 DFQATT and CDR2 SNEGSKA (reference sequence). V lost 1 base and J lost 10, with 16 bases in between. This CDR3 is 13 amino acids long. CDR3: CSARGGGVRRAFF. CDR3 sequence (DNA): TGCAGTGCTAGAGGCGGGGGAGTCCGTCGAGCTTTCTTT.

V gene TRBV6-2 or TRBV6-3 combines with J gene TRBJ2-7; possibly TRBD1 for D (5 bases). The CDR3 contains 14 residues. V was pared by 2 bases and J by 7 bases, with 15 bases between. Germline V gives CDR1 MNHEY, CDR2 SVGEGT. The CDR3 loop is CASSYQGLASEQYF. CDR3 DNA: TGTGCCAGCAGTTACCAGGGTTTGGCTAGTGAGCAGTACTTC.

V gene TRBV27 combines with J gene TRBJ1-4; 9 bases fit TRBD1. The CDR3 contains 15 residues. In germline, CDR1 is MNHEY, CDR2 SMNVEV (reference sequence). V trimming: 6 bases; J trimming: 2 bases; junction bases outside the gene matches: 4. The CDR3 coding sequence is TGTGCCAGCAGGGGGACAGGGAGCACTAATGAAAAACTGTTTTTT. It yields the protein CASRGTGSTNEKLFF.